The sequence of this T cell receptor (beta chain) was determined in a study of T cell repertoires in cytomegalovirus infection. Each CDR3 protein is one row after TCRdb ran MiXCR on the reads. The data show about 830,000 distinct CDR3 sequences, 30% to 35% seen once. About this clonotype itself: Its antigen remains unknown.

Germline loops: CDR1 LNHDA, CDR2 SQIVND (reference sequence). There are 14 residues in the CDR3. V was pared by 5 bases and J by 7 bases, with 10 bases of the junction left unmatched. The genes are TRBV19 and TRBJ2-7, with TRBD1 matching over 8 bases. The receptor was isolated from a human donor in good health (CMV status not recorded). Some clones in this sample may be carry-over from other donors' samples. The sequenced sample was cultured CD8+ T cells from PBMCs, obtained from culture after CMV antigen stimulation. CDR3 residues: CASSPRTGPAEQYF. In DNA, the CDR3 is TGTGCCAGTAGTCCGCGGACAGGGCCAGCGGAGCAGTACTTC.